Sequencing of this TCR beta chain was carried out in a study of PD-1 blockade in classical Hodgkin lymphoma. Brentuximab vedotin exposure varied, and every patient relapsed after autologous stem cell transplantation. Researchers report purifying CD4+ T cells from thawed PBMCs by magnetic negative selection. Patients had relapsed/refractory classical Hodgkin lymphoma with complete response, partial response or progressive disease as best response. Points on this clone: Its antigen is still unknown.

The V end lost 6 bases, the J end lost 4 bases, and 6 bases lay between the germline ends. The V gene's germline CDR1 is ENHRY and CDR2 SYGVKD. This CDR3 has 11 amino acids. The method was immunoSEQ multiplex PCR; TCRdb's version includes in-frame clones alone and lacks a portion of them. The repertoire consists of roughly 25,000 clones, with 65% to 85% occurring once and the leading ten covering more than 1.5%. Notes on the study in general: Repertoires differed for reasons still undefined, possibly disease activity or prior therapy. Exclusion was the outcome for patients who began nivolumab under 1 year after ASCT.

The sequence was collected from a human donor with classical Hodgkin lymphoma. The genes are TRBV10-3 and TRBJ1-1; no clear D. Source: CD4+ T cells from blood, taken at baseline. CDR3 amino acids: CAISSLTEAFF. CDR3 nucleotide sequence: TGTGCCATCAGCTCACTCACTGAAGCTTTCTTT.